The 2 T cell receptor beta chains given below trace back to one sample, sequenced in a study of shared clonotypes between healthy human individuals. Method: immunoSEQ multiplex PCR; TCRdb's copy keeps in-frame clones and lacks some. The table includes around 430,000 clones, roughly 77% detected once. The source material was PBMCs. The receptors stem from a woman aged 35 to 49 in good health. Some clones in this sample may be carry-over from other donors' samples.

The gene calls are TRBV27 and TRBJ2-3; no clear D gene. Germline CDR1 MNHEY, CDR2 SMNVEV (reference sequence). The V end lost 6 bases, the J end lost 0 bases, and 7 bases lay between the germline ends. This CDR3 spans 13 amino acids. CDR3 amino acids: CASRPHSTDTQYF. DNA for the CDR3: TGTGCCAGCAGGCCTCATAGCACAGATACGCAGTATTTT.

On this clone itself: One end of the junction is discordant with germline, which a read error may explain. This rearrangement joins TRBV5-4 to TRBJ2-2; a possible D gene is TRBD1 (6 bases). This CDR3 contains 17 residues. CDR1 and CDR2 from the germline V gene are SGHNT and YYREEE (reference sequence). The CDR3 DNA reads as TGCGCCAGCAGCCAAGATTCATGGGCAGGGGTCGCAGGGGAGCTGTTTTTT. It is translated as CASSQDSWAGVAGELFF.